Presented here are 7 T cell receptor beta chains from one specimen sequenced in a study of T cell changes during pregnancy in multiple sclerosis. Generated by immunoSEQ multiplex PCR, the TCRdb table keeps only in-frame clones and is missing some. The profile shows 60,000 to 95,000 clones, 80% to 95% of them singletons. Material: CD4+ T cells from peripheral blood mononuclear cells, obtained before pregnancy. The receptors were gathered from a female donor with multiple sclerosis, enrolled in a pregnancy study.

This clone was seen a handful of times. This chain uses TRBV30 with TRBJ1-2, with a weak D call TRBD1 (5 bases). From germline, CDR1 is GTSNPN and CDR2 SVGIG (reference sequence). The CDR3 covers 14 residues. V lost 3 bases and J 8 bases, leaving 19 bases between the germline ends. CDR3 in DNA: TGTGCCTGGAGATTAACAGGAATCGCGTACGGCTACACCTTC. This sequence encodes CAWRLTGIAYGYTF.

V gene TRBV5-1 combines with J gene TRBJ2-5; 9 bases agree with TRBD1. The germline V gene encodes CDR1 SGHRS and CDR2 YFSETQ. V lost 3 bases, J lost 4 bases, and 7 bases stayed unmatched. CDR3 size: 15 residues. The CDR3 spells CASSWATGGRETQYF. The CDR3 coding sequence is TGCGCCAGCAGCTGGGCTACAGGGGGCCGAGAGACCCAGTACTTC.

The chain is built from TRBV7-8 and TRBJ2-7; 8 positions agree with TRBD1. CDR1 and CDR2 from the germline V gene are SGHVS and FQNEAQ. With V trimmed by 1 base and J by 2 bases, 1 base remained unmatched. This CDR3 has 14 amino acids. CDR3 protein: CASSLGTGTYEQYF. CDR3 nucleotide sequence: TGTGCCAGCAGCTTAGGGACAGGGACCTACGAGCAGTACTTC.

The chain links TRBV7-9 to TRBJ1-1, with 9 bases fitting TRBD1. J was trimmed by 5 bases and V by 6 bases; bases with no gene match: 13. There are 16 residues in the CDR3. Per the germline V gene, CDR1 is SEHNR and CDR2 is FQNEAQ (reference sequence). For the CDR3, the DNA is TGTGCCAGCAGTTTTACAGGGGGCGGTTTTGGGACTGAAGCTTTCTTT. Residues: CASSFTGGGFGTEAFF.

The V gene is TRBV19, the J gene TRBJ2-3; maybe TRBD2 (6 bases). Germline V CDR1 and CDR2: LNHDA, SQIVND (reference sequence). Deletions cut 4 bases from V and 3 bases from J, with 14 bases between. CDR3 size: 15 residues. The CDR3 spells CASSKTTSLTDTQYF. For the CDR3, the DNA is TGTGCCAGTAGTAAGACTACTAGCTTAACAGATACGCAGTATTTT.

This clone was observed a handful of times. V and J are TRBV7-2 and TRBJ2-2, with TRBD1 matching 7 bases. V lost 7 bases, J lost 4 bases, and 9 bases stayed unmatched. This CDR3 has 15 residues. In germline, CDR1 is SGHTA, CDR2 FQGNSA. DNA of the CDR3: TGTGCCAGCACCAAAGGGGGCGGCACCACCGGGGAGCTGTTTTTT. Protein product: CASTKGGGTTGELFF.

This clone came up a few times. The chain has TRBV7-9 and TRBJ2-1, with D maybe TRBD1 (6 bases). Deletions cut 5 bases from V and 5 bases from J, with 28 bases between. Germline loops: CDR1 SEHNR, CDR2 FQNEAQ (reference sequence). This CDR3 is built from 19 residues. DNA of the CDR3: TGTGCCAGCAGCCCTTTTCAACGTTCTGGACAGCTACTGAACAATGAGCAGTTCTTC. Amino acids: CASSPFQRSGQLLNNEQFF. The full variable domain, with the rest looked up from reference TRBV7-9 and TRBJ2-1, is DTGVSQNPRHKITKRGQNVTFRCDPISEHNRLYWYRQTLGQGPEFLTYFQNEAQLEKSRLLSDRFSAERPKGSFSTLEIQRTEQGDSAMYLCASSPFQRSGQLLNNEQFFGPGTRLTVL.